This is a list of T cell receptor beta chains from one sample in a study of Ad26.COV2.S vaccination and SARS-CoV-2 variants. Clones were read by immunoSEQ multiplex PCR, and TCRdb kept only the in-frame ones, dropping some. The sample has around 450,000 clones, 88% seen once. Sequences were derived from peripheral blood, sampled in a trial of Ad26.COV2.S vaccine versus placebo. The receptors were gathered from a person aged 18-60 years who received the Ad26.COV2.S COVID-19 vaccine or a placebo. Both conserved end residues are part of each CDR3.

TRBV3-1/TRBV3-2	CASSQGYGTGAAEQYF
TRBV4-3	CASSPDGGSGANVLTF
TRBV30	CAWSVRINEKLFF
TRBV28	CASRAGGFPGNTIYF
TRBV7-2	CASSLLPGGWDNEQFF
TRBV28	CASSLGRSLTSPLHF
TRBV7-8	CASSWDPKLQVRYGYTF
TRBV14	CASSQSITRELFF
TRBV2	CASSEFLNQPQHF
TRBV21-1	CASSKPFEKETQYF
TRBV5-1	CASSFTGGDYNSPLHF
TRBV10-3	CAISESPGRTEAFF